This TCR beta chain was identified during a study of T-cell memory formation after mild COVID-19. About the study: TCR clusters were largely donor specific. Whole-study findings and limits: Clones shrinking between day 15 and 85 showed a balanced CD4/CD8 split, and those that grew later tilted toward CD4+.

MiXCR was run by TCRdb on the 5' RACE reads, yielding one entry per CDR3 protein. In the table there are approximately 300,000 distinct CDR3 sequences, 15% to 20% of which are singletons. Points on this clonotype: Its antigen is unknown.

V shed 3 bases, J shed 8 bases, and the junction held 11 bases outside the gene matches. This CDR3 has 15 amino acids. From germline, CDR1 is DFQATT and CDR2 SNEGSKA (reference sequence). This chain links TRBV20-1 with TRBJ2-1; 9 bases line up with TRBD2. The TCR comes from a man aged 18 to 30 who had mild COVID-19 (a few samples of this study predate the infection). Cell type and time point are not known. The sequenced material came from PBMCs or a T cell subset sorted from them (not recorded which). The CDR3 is CSASHSGSPVDEQFF. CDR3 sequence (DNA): TGCAGTGCTAGTCATAGCGGGAGCCCCGTGGATGAGCAGTTCTTC.